Sequencing of this T cell receptor beta chain was carried out in a study of molecular identifiers for immune sequencing clone quantification. CDR1 MNHEY and CDR2 SMNVEV come from the germline V gene (reference sequence). This CDR3 contains 16 residues. Turning to this clonotype: The antigen is unknown. A much larger clone differs by one base, so this may be a read error.

From roughly 20,000 to 1,000,000 sorted cells, naive CD8 libraries were generated with 10%, 30% or 50% RNA. Overall study findings and caveats: Investigators reportedly could detect spiked Jurkat TCR RNA from one cell among about a million naive cells.

TCRdb fed the PCR reads into MiXCR, producing one record per CDR3 protein. The sample yields 250,000 to 350,000 distinct CDR3 sequences, over 20% seen once. This clonotype was sampled from a human donor in good health. Some libraries in this study had Jurkat cell RNA spiked in. The sample comprised naive CD8+ T cells from blood, with Jurkat cell RNA spiked in. Subset denoted: FACS-sorted CD8+CD4-CCR7+CD45RA+ naive T cells. The chain joins TRBV27 to TRBJ1-4; 7 bases agree with TRBD1. CDR3 sequence: CASSLYRGTANEKLVF. Written as DNA, the CDR3 is TGTGCCAGCAGTCTCTACAGGGGAACGGCTAATGAAAAACTGGTTTTT.